Presented here are 32 T cell receptor beta chains from one specimen sequenced in a study of graft-versus-host responses after intestinal transplantation. Assay used: immunoSEQ multiplex PCR; TCRdb lists only in-frame clones, some missing. The sample lists over 45,000 clones, 90% to 95% occurring once. The sample was PBMCs, taken about 120 weeks after a first intestinal transplant, on the day of a second. These receptors were obtained from a human patient who received an intestinal transplant, so some T cells may come from the graft donor.

The chain combines TRBV10-3 with TRBJ2-1; 11 bases align to TRBD2. Germline V CDR1 and CDR2: ENHRY, SYGVKD. CDR3 length equals 15 residues. After removal of 5 bases from V and 9 bases from J, the junction contained 9 bases not matched to a gene. CDR3 protein: CAISILAGEKSEQFF. CDR3 DNA: TGTGCCATCAGTATACTAGCGGGAGAAAAGAGTGAGCAGTTCTTC.

The rearrangement joins TRBV10-1 to TRBJ1-4, with D maybe TRBD1 (6 bases). V lost 3 bases and J lost 15, with 14 bases in between. Germline CDR1 WNHNN, CDR2 SYGVQD (reference sequence). The CDR3 has 12 amino acids. The CDR3 DNA reads as TGCGCCAGCAGTGATGGGGGCAGCGCGGTGTTTTTT. As protein: CASSDGGSAVFF.

The J gene is TRBJ2-4, the V gene TRBV5-1; possible D gene TRBD2, 6 bases. The V gene's germline CDR1 is SGHRS and CDR2 YFSETQ. V was shortened by 4 bases and J by 0 bases, with 17 bases between the two germline ends. CDR3 length: 17 residues. In DNA form, the CDR3 reads TGCGCCAGCAGCCCGGAGGGGCGGAGAATAGCCAAAAACATTCAGTACTTC. Protein: CASSPEGRRIAKNIQYF.

The chain has TRBV27 and TRBJ2-1; D remains unclear. Per the germline V gene, CDR1 is MNHEY and CDR2 is SMNVEV (reference sequence). Trimming removed 6 bases from V and 5 bases from J, with 8 bases in between. CDR3 length equals 12 residues. This CDR3 reads CASSRRDNEQFF. As DNA, the CDR3 is TGTGCCAGCAGCCGCCGGGACAATGAGCAGTTCTTC.

The chain couples TRBV9 to TRBJ2-7; D is unclear. Trimming left V 3 bases short and J 5 bases short, with 12 bases between. Germline lookup yields CDR1 SGDLS and CDR2 YYNGEE. The CDR3 has 13 residues. CDR3 nucleotides: TGTGCCAGCAGCGCCGATTTGAGGCACGAGCAGTACTTC. This gives the protein CASSADLRHEQYF.

The chain couples TRBV11-2 to TRBJ2-7, with unresolved D. V was pared by 5 bases and J by 3 bases, with 5 bases between. The CDR3 covers 11 residues. Germline V gives CDR1 SGHAT, CDR2 FQNNGV. CDR3: CASSAYYEQYF. In DNA form, the CDR3 reads TGTGCCAGCAGCGCCTACTACGAGCAGTACTTC. Together with reference TRBV11-2 and TRBJ2-7, the CDR3 gives the full variable domain: EAGVAQSPRYKIIEKRQSVAFWCNPISGHATLYWYQQILGQGPKLLIQFQNNGVVDDSQLPKDRFSAERLKGVDSTLKIQPAKLEDSAVYLCASSAYYEQYFGPGTRLTVT.

The chain uses TRBV18 and TRBJ1-2; no definite D call. The V and J ends lost 4 bases and 6 bases respectively, with 15 bases between them. This CDR3 contains 14 residues. Germline values: CDR1 KGHSH, CDR2 LQKENI. As DNA, the CDR3 is TGTGCCAGCTCACTCCCGACGAAGGACCATGGCTACACCTTC. This encodes CASSLPTKDHGYTF.

This clone ranks as medium-sized. This chain connects TRBV9 to TRBJ2-2; D not resolved. The V end lost 1 base, the J end lost 1 base, and 8 bases lay between the germline ends. In germline, CDR1 is SGDLS, CDR2 YYNGEE. The CDR3 has 15 amino acids. CDR3 sequence: CASSVSHENTGELFF. The CDR3 DNA reads as TGTGCCAGCAGCGTATCTCATGAGAACACCGGGGAGCTGTTTTTT.

This clone is a singleton in its sample. The V and J genes are TRBV27 and TRBJ2-2, with unresolved D. Germline lookup yields CDR1 MNHEY and CDR2 SMNVEV (reference sequence). The CDR3 is 14 amino acids. V lost 0 bases to trimming and J lost 2 bases, with 4 bases between them. In DNA, the CDR3 is TGTGCCAGCAGTTTATCCCTAAACACCGGGGAGCTGTTTTTT. Residues: CASSLSLNTGELFF.

This chain connects TRBV28 to TRBJ1-2, with D uncertain. The CDR3 consists of 11 residues. The V end lost 7 bases, the J end lost 4 bases, and 7 bases lay between the germline ends. Germline CDR1 is MDHEN and CDR2 is SYDVKM. CDR3 nucleotide sequence: TGTGCCAGCATGGCCCTCTATGGCTACACCTTC. This sequence encodes CASMALYGYTF.

The chain carries TRBV2 and TRBJ2-3, with D unresolved. V lost 9 bases and J 3 bases, leaving 16 bases between the germline ends. CDR1 is SNHLY, CDR2 FYNNEI, per germline. This CDR3 contains 14 residues. The DNA for the CDR3 is TGTGCCAGAGGAAAAACGATAGGGACAGATACGCAGTATTTT. Amino acids: CARGKTIGTDTQYF.

The rearrangement joins TRBV11-2 to TRBJ2-5, with D possibly TRBD2 on 6 matching bases. The CDR3 consists of 19 residues. The germline V and J ends were trimmed by 2 bases and 3 bases, with 25 bases remaining between them. Germline lookup yields CDR1 SGHAT and CDR2 FQNNGV. The CDR3 region is CASSLIGFMSSEIKETQYF. CDR3 DNA: TGTGCCAGCAGCTTAATTGGGTTTATGTCTAGCGAGATAAAAGAGACCCAGTACTTC.

V usage is TRBV6-5 and J usage is TRBJ2-5; D possibly corresponds to TRBD1 (5 bases). CDR1 and CDR2 (germline): MNHEY, SVGAGI. This CDR3 region has 12 residues. The ends were cut back, 6 bases at V and 9 bases at J, with 14 bases in the middle. The CDR3 reads CASRQLQGAQYF. CDR3 DNA sequence: TGTGCCAGCAGGCAGTTACAAGGGGCCCAGTACTTC.

This chain connects TRBV11-2 to TRBJ2-7; D not resolved. Germline V gives CDR1 SGHAT, CDR2 FQNNGV. The CDR3 runs to 14 residues. The germline V and J ends were trimmed by 1 base and 3 bases, with 10 bases remaining between them. CDR3 sequence (DNA): TGTGCCAGCAGCTTAGGGGAAACCCGCTACGAGCAGTACTTC. This translates into CASSLGETRYEQYF.

The J gene is TRBJ2-1, the V gene TRBV2; 12 bases match TRBD2. The germline gives CDR1 SNHLY, CDR2 FYNNEI. V lost 4 bases and J lost 4; bases outside the gene matches: 8. This CDR3 spans 17 amino acids. CDR3 coding DNA: TGTGCCAGCAGTGGATCGACTAGCGGGAGAGCTTACAATGAGCAGTTCTTC. It is translated as CASSGSTSGRAYNEQFF.

V usage is TRBV5-6 and J usage is TRBJ2-7, with 8 bases that match TRBD2. CDR1 and CDR2 from the germline V gene are SGHDT and YYEEEE. The CDR3 extends over 16 amino acids. V shed 1 base and J 4 bases; nucleotides not matched to a gene: 10. CDR3 bases: TGTGCCAGCAGCTTGCTGGGACTAGGGGCCCCTTACGAGCAGTACTTC. Its protein product is CASSLLGLGAPYEQYF.

A single count supports this clone. V gene TRBV5-4 combines with J gene TRBJ2-5; 7 bases line up with TRBD1. The CDR3 consists of 14 residues. In germline, CDR1 is SGHNT, CDR2 YYREEE (reference sequence). The ends lost 3 bases at V and 2 bases at J; junction bases unmatched: 4. The CDR3 spells CASSSGQKQETQYF. The DNA of the CDR3 is TGTGCCAGCAGCTCGGGACAGAAACAAGAGACCCAGTACTTC.

The chain has TRBV30 and TRBJ2-7, with 7 bases identical to TRBD2. CDR1 and CDR2 from the germline V gene are GTSNPN and SVGIG (reference sequence). V shed 0 bases and J 6 bases; nucleotides not matched to a gene: 5. The CDR3 length is 13 residues. CDR3 nucleotide sequence: TGTGCCTGGAGTGTAGAGGGGAGGGGCGAGCAGTACTTC. Translating it yields CAWSVEGRGEQYF.

The chain joins TRBV5-8 to TRBJ2-2; no firm D call. Germline-derived CDR1 and CDR2 are SGHTS and YDEGEE. The length of the CDR3 is 14 residues. V was trimmed by 6 bases and J by 1 base, leaving 10 bases between them. CDR3 coding DNA: TGTGCCAGCACACTTACAATGAACACCGGGGAGCTGTTTTTT. This codes for CASTLTMNTGELFF.

The chain joins TRBV9 to TRBJ2-2; D gene ambiguous. There are 12 residues in the CDR3. Germline values: CDR1 SGDLS, CDR2 YYNGEE. The V and J ends lost 0 bases and 7 bases respectively, with 4 bases between them. DNA of the CDR3: TGTGCCAGCAGCGTAGTCGACGGGGAGCTGTTTTTT. It is translated as CASSVVDGELFF. Full variable domain (missing parts from reference TRBV9 and TRBJ2-2): DSGVTQTPKHLITATGQRVTLRCSPRSGDLSVYWYQQSLDQGLQFLIQYYNGEERAKGNILERFSAQQFPDLHSELNLSSLELGDSALYFCASSVVDGELFFGEGSRLTVL.

The chain recombines TRBV6-5 with TRBJ2-5; D may match TRBD1 or TRBD2 (6 bases each). The CDR3 sequence is 15 residues long. Germline V CDR1 and CDR2: MNHEY, SVGAGI. V lost 5 bases to trimming and J lost 2 bases, with 15 bases between them. The CDR3: CASSKQGTLQETQYF. For the CDR3, the DNA is TGTGCCAGCAGTAAGCAGGGGACTTTACAAGAGACCCAGTACTTC.

This rearrangement joins TRBV29-1 to TRBJ2-7; D is unresolved. The CDR3 runs 13 residues. V was pared by 7 bases and J by 3 bases, with 16 bases between. Germline loops: CDR1 SQVTM, CDR2 ANQGSEA. CDR3 DNA sequence: TGCAGCGGTGGGCCGGGCTCGGGCTACGAGCAGTACTTC. Amino acid sequence: CSGGPGSGYEQYF.

This clone appeared once. The chain uses TRBV28 and TRBJ2-7; 9 bases line up with TRBD2. CDR3 length equals 14 residues. Trimming cost V 6 bases and J 5 bases; bases outside gene matches: 8. CDR1 MDHEN and CDR2 SYDVKM come from the germline V gene. For the CDR3, the DNA is TGTGCCAGCAGGGCGGGAGGGTCTCAAAACGAGCAGTACTTC. Translating it yields CASRAGGSQNEQYF.

The chain recombines TRBV2 with TRBJ2-5; the D is unclear. Trimming took off 2 bases at V and 5 bases at J, with 3 bases between the two ends. The CDR3 contains 11 residues. Germline CDR1 SNHLY, CDR2 FYNNEI. CDR3 residues: CASSEWETQYF. CDR3 DNA sequence: TGTGCCAGCAGTGAATGGGAGACCCAGTACTTC.

The chain couples TRBV5-1 to TRBJ1-4; TRBD1 might be the D (5 bases). With 5 bases removed from V and 8 bases from J, the gap between germline ends came to 13 bases. Germline V CDR1 and CDR2: SGHRS, YFSETQ. The CDR3 extends over 13 amino acids. The CDR3 is CASRGTLDEKLFF. In DNA form, the CDR3 reads TGCGCCAGCAGGGGGACTCTTGACGAAAAACTGTTTTTT. The full variable domain, with the rest looked up from reference TRBV5-1 and TRBJ1-4, is KAGVTQTPRYLIKTRGQQVTLSCSPISGHRSVSWYQQTPGQGLQFLFEYFSETQRNKGNFPGRFSGRQFSNSRSEMNVSTLELGDSALYLCASRGTLDEKLFFGSGTQLSVL.

V usage is TRBV27 and J usage is TRBJ2-3; D not certain. The CDR3 has 13 residues. The V end was cut by 4 bases, the J end by 4 bases, with 9 bases between. Per germline, CDR1 MNHEY and CDR2 SMNVEV (reference sequence). The CDR3 reads CASSSLGADTQYF. CDR3 nucleotide sequence: TGTGCCAGCAGTTCCCTTGGTGCAGATACGCAGTATTTT.

The rearrangement joins TRBV6-1 to TRBJ2-3; D ambiguous. Germline-derived CDR1 and CDR2 are MNHNS and SASEGT. The CDR3 length is 12 residues. The V and J ends lost 5 bases and 6 bases respectively, with 9 bases between them. The CDR3 region is CASSKYWDTQYF. Written as DNA, the CDR3 is TGTGCCAGCAGTAAATACTGGGATACGCAGTATTTT.

This chain joins TRBV27 and TRBJ2-7, with 10 nucleotides matching TRBD2. This CDR3 has 14 residues. Unmatched junction bases numbered 5, after V lost 6 bases and J lost 3 bases. Per germline, CDR1 MNHEY and CDR2 SMNVEV (reference sequence). CDR3: CASSLGLADYEQYF. The DNA for the CDR3 is TGTGCCAGCAGCCTCGGACTAGCGGACTACGAGCAGTACTTC.

This chain connects TRBV30 to TRBJ1-4; TRBD1 might be the D (5 bases). This CDR3 is built from 14 residues. CDR1 GTSNPN and CDR2 SVGIG come from the germline V gene (reference sequence). Trimming removed 1 base from V and 4 bases from J, with 10 bases in between. The CDR3 nucleotides are TGTGCCTGGAGTGAAGACAGCCGTAATGAAAAACTGTTTTTT. It specifies CAWSEDSRNEKLFF.

The rearrangement links TRBV14 to TRBJ2-6, with a possible D match to TRBD1 (6 bases). Germline values: CDR1 SGHDN, CDR2 FVKESK. CDR3 length: 17 amino acids. The V end was cut by 5 bases, the J end by 2 bases, with 16 bases between. The CDR3 coding sequence is TGTGCCAGCAGCGGACAGTCGAGGGGAGCTGGGGCCAACGTCCTGACTTTC. Translating it yields CASSGQSRGAGANVLTF.

The chain has TRBV11-1 and TRBJ2-7; 9 nucleotides align to TRBD2. In germline, CDR1 is SGHAT, CDR2 FQDESV (reference sequence). The trim removed 5 bases at V and 3 bases at J, leaving 2 bases unmatched. The CDR3 contains 13 residues. CDR3 residues: CASSQTSGYEQYF. The CDR3 bases are TGTGCCAGCAGCCAGACTAGCGGCTACGAGCAGTACTTC.

The chain links TRBV11-2 to TRBJ2-3; no firm D call. V was trimmed by 3 bases and J by 2 bases, leaving 6 bases between them. Per germline, CDR1 SGHAT and CDR2 FQNNGV. CDR3 length: 13 residues. The CDR3 reads CASSLGSTDTQYF. The DNA of the CDR3 is TGTGCCAGCAGCTTGGGGTCCACAGATACGCAGTATTTT.